This is a list of T cell receptor beta chains from one sample in a study of blood T cell repertoires in COVID-19. The assay was immunoSEQ multiplex PCR, and TCRdb's table has in-frame clones only and misses some. The sample has some 250,000 clones; about 82% are singletons. The sequenced sample was peripheral blood. The receptor set was obtained from an elderly man with acute or convalescent COVID-19. CDR3s include the opening cysteine and the closing phenylalanine or tryptophan. The order of the fields is clone size, J gene, D gene, V gene, CDR3 protein, CDR3 DNA. The D gene is left open where the match is weak. Rows may omit the clone size; those that give it use once, few, many or a size class.

- TRBJ2-7 TRBD1 TRBV9 CASSATGQGVGEQYF TGTGCCAGCAGCGCGACTGGACAGGGAGTAGGCGAGCAGTACTTC
- TRBJ1-2 - TRBV5-1 CASSRGRTRDYGYTF TGCGCCAGCAGCCGGGGGAGGACGAGGGACTATGGCTACACCTTC
- TRBJ2-1 TRBD2 TRBV5-4 CASSFPAGGWNEQFF TGTGCCAGCAGCTTCCCAGCGGGAGGATGGAATGAGCAGTTCTTC
- TRBJ1-1 - TRBV28 CASTLLQGNTEAFF TGTGCCAGCACCTTACTACAGGGAAACACTGAAGCTTTCTTT
- TRBJ2-2 - TRBV5-4 CASSLSLGAGELFF TGTGCCAGCAGCTTGAGTTTGGGCGCCGGGGAGCTGTTTTTT
- TRBJ1-1 TRBD1 TRBV7-9 CASSPGTGVSTEAFF TGTGCCAGCAGCCCAGGGACAGGGGTGAGCACTGAAGCTTTCTTT
- TRBJ1-2 - TRBV7-9 CASSSGSSNYGYTF TGTGCCAGCAGCTCCGGTTCCTCCAACTATGGCTACACCTTC
- TRBJ2-7 TRBD2 TRBV11-2 CASSLTSGRGYEQYF TGTGCCAGCAGCTTAACTAGCGGGAGGGGATACGAGCAGTACTTC
- TRBJ2-5 TRBD2 TRBV5-1 CASSFLAGAEETQYF TGCGCCAGCAGCTTTCTAGCGGGGGCCGAAGAGACCCAGTACTTC
- TRBJ2-3 TRBD1 TRBV7-8 CASSFSTGQGPQDTQYF TGTGCCAGCAGCTTTTCTACCGGACAGGGGCCACAAGATACGCAGTATTTT
- TRBJ2-7 - TRBV28 CASRRPGVPYEQYF TGTGCCAGCAGACGACCCGGGGTACCCTACGAGCAGTACTTC
- TRBJ1-2 TRBD1 TRBV2 CASSDRGDYGYTF TGTGCCAGCAGTGACAGGGGGGACTATGGCTACACCTTC
- TRBJ2-7 - TRBV2 CAGAQGSCEQYF TGTGCCGGCGCCCAGGGTTCCTGCGAGCAGTACTTC
- TRBJ1-1 - TRBV12-3/TRBV12-4 CASSSGISEAFF TGTGCCAGCAGTTCGGGGATTTCTGAAGCTTTCTTT
once TRBJ1-1 - TRBV28 CASSSVNTEAFF TGTGCCAGCAGTTCTGTTAACACTGAAGCTTTCTTT
- TRBJ2-7 - TRBV6-2/TRBV6-3 CASSRRWEQYF TGTGCCAGCAGCCGCCGGTGGGAGCAGTACTTC
few TRBJ1-1 - TRBV6-5 CASSYSKGITTEAFF TGTGCCAGCAGTTACTCAAAGGGGATCACGACTGAAGCTTTCTTT
- TRBJ2-1 TRBD2 TRBV13 CASSLGTSSFNEQFF TGTGCCAGCAGCTTAGGGACTAGCAGCTTCAATGAGCAGTTCTTC
- TRBJ2-1 - TRBV6-5 CASTYQGGSYNEQFF TGTGCCAGCACTTACCAAGGGGGCTCCTACAATGAGCAGTTCTTC
- TRBJ1-5 - TRBV2 CASSSTGPNQPQHF TGTGCCAGCAGTTCCACAGGGCCTAATCAGCCCCAGCATTTT
- TRBJ1-2 TRBD1 TRBV27 CASSLSGRRDRGGGYTF TGTGCCAGCAGTTTATCGGGGCGGCGGGACAGGGGTGGGGGCTACACCTTC
once TRBJ2-1 TRBD1 TRBV5-8 CASSLPSTTGEFF TGTGCCAGCAGCTTGCCATCAACGACAGGGGAGTTCTTC
- TRBJ1-1 - TRBV3-1/TRBV3-2 CASSQFEGVEAFF TGTGCCAGCAGCCAATTCGAGGGGGTAGAAGCTTTCTTT
few TRBJ1-2 TRBD1 TRBV6-1 CASSGRTGGARNYGYTF TGTGCCAGCAGTGGCAGGACAGGGGGCGCAAGGAACTATGGCTACACCTTC
- TRBJ2-2 - TRBV5-5 CASSFQRRVDTGELFF TGTGCCAGCAGCTTTCAACGCAGGGTAGACACCGGGGAGCTGTTTTTT
- TRBJ2-2 TRBD2 TRBV3-1/TRBV3-2 CASSQGKLAGGFRFDGELFF TGTGCCAGCAGCCAAGGAAAACTCGCGGGGGGGTTTCGGTTCGACGGGGAGCTGTTTTTT
- TRBJ2-5 TRBD2 TRBV19 CASSIVPSGETQYF TGTGCCAGTAGTATTGTTCCTAGCGGAGAGACCCAGTACTTC
- TRBJ2-7 - TRBV11-3 CASSRDGGEQYF TGTGCCAGCAGCCGGGACGGAGGGGAGCAGTACTTC
- TRBJ1-2 - TRBV27 CASSLLPPNRGTNYGYTF TGTGCCAGCAGTTTACTCCCCCCGAATAGGGGAACTAACTATGGCTACACCTTC
few TRBJ2-3 TRBD2 TRBV4-1 CASSQDKAGGADTQYF TGCGCCAGCAGCCAAGATAAAGCGGGGGGAGCAGATACGCAGTATTTT
- TRBJ1-6 TRBD1 TRBV5-1 CASSLEGTGDSPLHF TGCGCCAGCAGCTTGGAGGGGACAGGGGATTCACCCCTCCACTTT
- TRBJ1-2 TRBD1 TRBV7-9 CASSLAPGQPGYGYTF TGTGCCAGCAGCTTAGCCCCGGGACAGCCTGGCTATGGCTACACCTTC
few TRBJ1-5 TRBD1 TRBV10-3 CAISDLGQGGQPQHF TGTGCCATCAGTGACCTTGGACAGGGGGGGCAGCCCCAGCATTTT
- TRBJ2-7 TRBD2 TRBV5-4 CASSPDPSGSSYEQYF TGTGCCAGCAGCCCGGACCCTAGCGGGAGCTCCTACGAGCAGTACTTC
- TRBJ1-1 - TRBV6-2/TRBV6-3 CASSLGQNTEAFF TGTGCCAGCAGTCTCGGACAGAACACTGAAGCTTTCTTT
few TRBJ1-2 TRBD1 TRBV18 CASSNGTGVHGYTF TGTGCCAGCTCAAACGGGACAGGGGTTCATGGCTACACCTTC
- TRBJ1-4 TRBD1 TRBV6-5 CASRLTGPNEKLFF TGTGCCAGCAGGCTGACAGGGCCTAATGAAAAACTGTTTTTT
- TRBJ1-5 - TRBV20-1 CSASSGSNQPQHF TGCAGTGCTAGTTCCGGGTCCAATCAGCCCCAGCATTTT
- TRBJ2-7 - TRBV15 CATSRDQGIGNEQYF TGTGCCACCAGCAGAGATCAGGGGATCGGGAACGAGCAGTACTTC
- TRBJ2-1 - TRBV5-4 CASSLEAGQGQFF TGTGCCAGCAGCTTGGAGGCAGGGCAGGGGCAGTTCTTC
- TRBJ2-1 - TRBV29-1 CSVEDPGYEQFF TGCAGCGTTGAAGATCCGGGGTATGAGCAGTTCTTC
once TRBJ2-7 TRBD1 TRBV4-1 CASSQKQGAYAYEQYF TGCGCCAGCAGCCAGAAACAGGGGGCGTATGCCTACGAGCAGTACTTC
- TRBJ1-1 - TRBV6-4 CASSEGARGEAFF TGTGCCAGCAGTGAAGGAGCTCGAGGGGAAGCTTTCTTT
- TRBJ1-1 - TRBV9 CASSVEVYTEAFF TGTGCCAGCAGCGTCGAGGTTTACACTGAAGCTTTCTTT
- TRBJ1-5 - TRBV19 CASSGFNQPQHF TGTGCCAGTAGCGGTTTCAATCAGCCCCAGCATTTT
- TRBJ1-1 - TRBV3-1/TRBV3-2 CASSPYTGNTEAFF TGTGCCAGCAGCCCGTATACAGGGAACACTGAAGCTTTCTTT
- TRBJ1-3 - TRBV2 CASSPRPPDSGNTIYF TGTGCCAGCAGTCCGAGGCCGCCCGACTCTGGAAACACCATATATTTT
- TRBJ2-7 - TRBV18 CASSPSQGTYEQYF TGTGCCAGCTCACCGAGTCAGGGTACGTACGAGCAGTACTTC
- TRBJ2-4 - TRBV4-2 CASSQEIAVAKNIQYF TGTGCCAGCAGCCAGGAGATAGCGGTAGCCAAAAACATTCAGTACTTC
- TRBJ1-1 - TRBV6-6 CASSVQMNTEAFF TGTGCCAGCAGTGTACAGATGAACACTGAAGCTTTCTTT
- TRBJ2-7 - TRBV27 CASSLGGGPYEQYF TGTGCCAGCAGTTTAGGGGGGGGCCCCTACGAGCAGTACTTC
- TRBJ1-3 - TRBV7-2 CASSRLSSGNTIYF TGTGCCAGCAGCCGCCTAAGCTCTGGAAACACCATATATTTT
- TRBJ1-1 - TRBV2 CASSDDWRGWGTEAFF TGTGCCAGCAGTGATGATTGGAGGGGTTGGGGCACTGAAGCTTTCTTT
- TRBJ1-4 - TRBV25-1 CASSDLDEKLFF TGTGCCAGCAGTGACCTCGATGAAAAACTGTTTTTT
- TRBJ1-1 TRBD1 TRBV5-5 CASRLTGEAFF TGTGCCAGCAGACTGACAGGGGAAGCTTTCTTT